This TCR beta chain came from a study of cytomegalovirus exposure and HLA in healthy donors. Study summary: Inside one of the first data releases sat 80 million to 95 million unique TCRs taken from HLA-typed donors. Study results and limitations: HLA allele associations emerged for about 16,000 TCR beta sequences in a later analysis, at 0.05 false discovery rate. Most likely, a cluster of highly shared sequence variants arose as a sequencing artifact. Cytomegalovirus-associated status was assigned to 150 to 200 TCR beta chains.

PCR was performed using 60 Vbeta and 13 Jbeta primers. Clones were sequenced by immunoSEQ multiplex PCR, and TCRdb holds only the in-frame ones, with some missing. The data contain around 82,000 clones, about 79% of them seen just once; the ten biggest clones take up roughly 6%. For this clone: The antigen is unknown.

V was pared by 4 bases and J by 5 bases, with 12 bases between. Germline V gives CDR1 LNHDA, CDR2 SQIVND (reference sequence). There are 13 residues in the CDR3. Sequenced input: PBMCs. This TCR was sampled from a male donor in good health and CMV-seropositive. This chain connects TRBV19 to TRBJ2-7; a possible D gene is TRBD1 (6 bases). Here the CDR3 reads CASSTATGNEQYF. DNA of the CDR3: TGTGCCAGTAGTACGGCAACAGGGAACGAGCAGTACTTC.